This T cell receptor (beta chain) was profiled in a study of blood T cell repertoires in COVID-19. Turning to the study itself: The United States, Italy and Spain were the sources of the acute and convalescent COVID-19 samples. T cells, B-cell-depleted T cells, or PBMCs provided the cDNA or gDNA that served as material.

In the original analysis: Quantification of nucleated cells was approximated via reference gene primer amplification. TCRdb's copy holds only in-frame clones and misses some; the assay was immunoSEQ multiplex PCR. V, J and clone size derive from that table, while D and trimming were established from the DNA sequence. This table holds over 200,000 clones, less than 90% found once. The sequence came from a man between 40 and 49 years old with active or convalescent COVID-19. The specimen sequenced was peripheral blood.

CDR3: CAWSVLERLNGYTF. CDR3 coding DNA: TGTGCCTGGAGTGTACTTGAGCGGCTGAACGGCTACACCTTC. The V call is TRBV30, the J call TRBJ1-2; D remains unclear. The CDR3 spans 14 residues. Germline-derived CDR1 and CDR2 are GTSNPN and SVGIG (reference sequence). Trimming stripped 0 bases from V and 8 bases from J, with 16 bases between.